This TCR beta chain was profiled in a study of T cells in Graves' hyperthyroidism and ophthalmopathy. Overall study: Once the initial diagnosis was made, peripheral blood was obtained before any treatment. Regarding the study as a whole: A model of 13 V-J features distinguished ophthalmopathy from stable hyperthyroidism.

Blood was sampled at initial diagnosis of hyperthyroidism, prior to onset of any ophthalmopathy symptoms. This clonotype has ten or more counts. The antigen is not known. The CDR3 is 19 residues long. Germline trimming cut 0 bases from V and 4 bases from J; bases unmatched to any gene: 14. In germline, CDR1 is LGHDT, CDR2 YNNKEL (reference sequence). TCR beta CDR3 regions were amplified from RNA. Primed by the HTBI set, a first-round RT-PCR was run on the TCR CDR3. TCRdb recomputed calls from the multiplex PCR reads with MiXCR, one row per CDR3 protein. The sample lists about 400,000 distinct CDR3 sequences; around a sixth were seen once.

Sequences were obtained from blood. The chain combines TRBV3-1 with TRBJ2-3; 9 bases line up with TRBD2. The receptor was isolated from a woman between 18 and 29 years old with Graves' hyperthyroidism that later progressed to Graves' ophthalmopathy. In DNA form, the CDR3 reads TGTGCCAGCAGCCAAGATCCTATACCTCTGCGGGAGGGATCAGATACGCAGTATTTT. It is translated as CASSQDPIPLREGSDTQYF.